Listed below are T cell receptor beta chains from one sample, sequenced in a study of regulatory T cells in long-lasting Graves disease. TCRdb re-analysed the multiplex PCR reads in MiXCR, keeping a single row per CDR3 protein. This sample has some 330,000 distinct CDR3 sequences, with around 23% found just once. This sample comprised peripheral blood mononuclear cells (PBMCs), obtained when the disease was refractory, from a patient treated with antithyroid drugs. These receptor sequences come from a woman in her thirties or forties with Graves disease. Both conserved end residues are part of each CDR3. Fields, in order: D gene, clone size, V gene, J gene, CDR3 protein, CDR3 DNA. D genes are given only for firm matches. Clone size is stated in some rows and not others, as once, few, many or a class when expanded.

>TRBD2|NA|TRBV20-1|TRBJ2-2
CSASPAGESGELFF
TGCAGTGCTAGTCCAGCGGGAGAAAGCGGGGAGCTGTTTTTT
>NA|many|TRBV20-1|TRBJ2-7
CSALTGTHYEQYF
TGCAGTGCCCTCACCGGGACACACTACGAGCAGTACTTC
>TRBD2|many|TRBV2|TRBJ2-2
CASSEILAGTNTGELFF
TGTGCCAGCAGTGAAATATTAGCGGGGACGAACACCGGGGAGCTGTTTTTT
>NA|few|TRBV6-1|TRBJ2-7
CASIAGGTVSYEQYF
TGTGCCAGCATAGCAGGGGGGACGGTATCCTACGAGCAGTACTTC
>NA|NA|TRBV6-1|TRBJ2-7
CASSEQGGEQYF
TGTGCCAGCAGTGAACAGGGGGGAGAGCAGTACTTC
>NA|many|TRBV28|TRBJ2-2
CASSYGANTGELFF
TGTGCCAGCAGTTACGGGGCGAACACCGGGGAGCTGTTTTTT
>NA|few|TRBV19|TRBJ2-5
CASSRSRTQKTQYF
TGTGCCAGTAGCCGTTCCAGGACTCAAAAGACCCAGTACTTC
>NA|many|TRBV12-5|TRBJ2-7
CASGLFTVGGVYEQYF
TGTGCTAGTGGTTTGTTCACTGTGGGCGGCGTATACGAGCAGTACTTC
>NA|NA|TRBV9|TRBJ2-4
CASSPRGGAKNIQYF
TGTGCCAGCAGCCCCCGAGGAGGAGCCAAAAACATTCAGTACTTC
>NA|NA|TRBV20-1|TRBJ1-5
CSARDARAQGPQHF
TGCAGTGCTAGAGATGCCCGGGCCCAGGGGCCCCAGCATTTT
>TRBD2|once|TRBV6-9|TRBJ2-1
CASSSRLAGGLYNEQFF
TGTGCCAGCAGTTCCAGACTAGCGGGAGGACTATACAATGAGCAGTTCTTC
>NA|NA|TRBV29-1|TRBJ2-5
CSVEIGGKSGHPETQYF
TGCAGCGTTGAAATTGGGGGGAAGTCGGGACATCCGGAGACCCAGTACTTC
>NA|few|TRBV29-1|TRBJ1-4
CSVEISRGKLFF
TGCAGCGTTGAAATTTCTAGGGGTAAACTGTTTTTT
>NA|NA|TRBV28|TRBJ2-3
CASSQTRGTDTQYF
TGTGCCAGCAGTCAAACTAGGGGCACAGATACGCAGTATTTT
>NA|NA|TRBV3-1|TRBJ1-1
CASSQDNGSNTEAFF
TGTGCCAGCAGCCAAGATAACGGGTCGAACACTGAAGCTTTCTTT
>NA|many|TRBV7-3|TRBJ2-7
CASSFQNSYEQYF
TGTGCCAGCAGCTTCCAGAATTCCTACGAGCAGTACTTC
>NA|many|TRBV6-1|TRBJ1-5
CASRTGTGPQPQHF
TGTGCCAGCAGAACAGGAACAGGGCCTCAGCCCCAGCATTTT
>NA|few|TRBV5-1|TRBJ2-4
CASRASGGPGDIQYF
TGCGCCAGCAGAGCTTCCGGGGGACCGGGGGACATTCAGTACTTC
>NA|few|TRBV6-1|TRBJ1-3
CASSDRAGNTIYF
TGTGCCAGCAGTGATCGAGCTGGAAACACCATATATTTT
>NA|many|TRBV9|TRBJ2-7
CASSATDVPYEQYF
TGTGCCAGCAGCGCGACAGATGTCCCCTACGAGCAGTACTTC
>TRBD1|many|TRBV2|TRBJ1-2
CASSSWGKGARGYTF
TGTGCCAGCAGCAGCTGGGGGAAGGGGGCGCGGGGCTACACCTTC
>TRBD1|few|TRBV5-1|TRBJ1-1
CASSRSGWGQEMNTEAFF
TGCGCCAGCAGCCGTAGTGGTTGGGGACAGGAGATGAACACTGAAGCTTTCTTT
>TRBD2|NA|TRBV7-9|TRBJ2-7
CASSLVGSGRAYEQYF
TGTGCCAGCAGCTTAGTTGGTAGCGGGAGGGCCTACGAGCAGTACTTC
>NA|many|TRBV7-2|TRBJ1-2
CASSLISQKYYGYTF
TGTGCCAGCAGCTTAATTAGCCAGAAATACTATGGCTACACCTTC
>NA|many|TRBV20-1|TRBJ1-1
CSARDGASYNTEAFF
TGCAGTGCTAGAGATGGTGCCAGCTACAACACTGAAGCTTTCTTT
>NA|many|TRBV2|TRBJ1-5
CASSRQNQPQHF
TGTGCCAGCAGTCGACAAAATCAGCCCCAGCATTTT
>NA|many|TRBV28|TRBJ1-5
CASTRGRRSNQPQHF
TGTGCCAGCACTCGCGGCCGCCGTAGCAATCAGCCCCAGCATTTT
>NA|few|TRBV29-1|TRBJ2-2
CSVNSGTGELFF
TGCAGCGTCAATTCGGGCACCGGGGAGCTGTTTTTT
>TRBD1|NA|TRBV3-1|TRBJ1-2
CASSRRQGPYGYTF
TGTGCCAGCAGCCGCCGACAGGGCCCCTATGGCTACACCTTC
>TRBD2|NA|TRBV6-1|TRBJ2-2
CASRKGGDTGELFF
TGTGCCAGCAGGAAGGGAGGGGACACCGGGGAGCTGTTTTTT
>NA|many|TRBV29-1|TRBJ2-5
CSVPLAFETQYF
TGCAGCGTTCCCCTAGCATTTGAGACCCAGTACTTC
>TRBD2|NA|TRBV9|TRBJ2-3
CASSGRTSGTDTQYF
TGTGCCAGCAGCGGCCGGACTAGCGGTACAGATACGCAGTATTTT
>TRBD2|many|TRBV12-3/TRBV12-4|TRBJ2-7
CASSLGTSGTLYF
TGTGCCAGCAGTTTAGGGACTAGCGGGACCCTTTACTTC
>TRBD1|many|TRBV28|TRBJ1-2
CASIGQAYGYTF
TGTGCCAGCATCGGACAGGCCTATGGCTACACCTTC
>NA|NA|TRBV19|TRBJ1-6
CASGLGSSYNSPLHF
TGTGCCAGCGGACTGGGGAGCTCCTATAATTCACCCCTCCACTTT
>NA|many|TRBV6-1|TRBJ1-4
CASTAGGGKVQKLFF
TGTGCCAGCACCGCCGGGGGAGGGAAGGTCCAAAAACTGTTTTTT
>NA|NA|TRBV28|TRBJ1-2
CASSLSSGSRSYGYGYTF
TGTGCCAGCAGTTTATCTAGCGGGAGTAGGTCCTACGGCTATGGCTACACCTTC
>NA|many|TRBV2|TRBJ2-7
CASSEAWYPGQYF
TGTGCCAGCAGTGAAGCGTGGTATCCGGGGCAGTACTTC
>NA|many|TRBV28|TRBJ2-2
CASSLPGTGSTGELFF
TGTGCCAGCAGTTTACCGGGAACAGGGAGCACCGGGGAGCTGTTTTTT
>TRBD2|NA|TRBV19|TRBJ2-5
CASGTGTSGDGQETQYF
TGTGCCAGTGGTACTGGGACTAGCGGGGACGGGCAAGAGACCCAGTACTTC
>NA|few|TRBV20-1|TRBJ2-3
CSARRDSTDTQYF
TGCAGTGCTAGGAGGGACAGCACAGATACGCAGTATTTT
>NA|NA|TRBV6-2/TRBV6-3|TRBJ2-7
CASSYTTTPYEQYF
TGTGCCAGCAGTTACACGACTACGCCCTACGAGCAGTACTTC
>TRBD1|NA|TRBV10-3|TRBJ1-3
CATGSDRVRNTIYF
TGTGCCACCGGATCTGACAGGGTTAGAAACACCATATATTTT
>NA|NA|TRBV15|TRBJ1-5
CATSRDRVKRFNQPQHF
TGTGCCACCAGCAGAGATCGAGTGAAAAGATTCAATCAGCCCCAGCATTTT
>NA|many|TRBV6-5|TRBJ2-7
CASSYFLSTTYEQYF
TGTGCCAGCAGTTATTTCTTATCCACAACCTACGAGCAGTACTTC
>TRBD1|NA|TRBV19|TRBJ1-1
CASSMDRVGTEAFF
TGTGCCAGTAGTATGGACAGGGTGGGCACTGAAGCTTTCTTT
>NA|NA|TRBV20-1|TRBJ1-5
CSAQGRFSNQPQRF
TGCAGTGCGCAGGGACGATTTAGCAATCAGCCCCAGCGTTTT